What follows are 18 T cell receptor beta chains derived from one specimen sequenced in a study of metastatic and nonmetastatic thyroid tumors. Prior to thyroid surgery, none of the patients had received any treatment. MiXCR was used by TCRdb to re-call the PCR reads. Counted here are 7,000 or so clones, 27% occurring once; the ten biggest clones make up roughly 15%. Sequenced sample: adjacent normal tissue. The receptors come from a male donor with papillary thyroid cancer or a benign thyroid nodule (not recorded which). Some clones in this sample may be carry-over from other donors' samples.

This clone is classed as large. The gene calls are TRBV27 and TRBJ2-1; D might be TRBD2 (5 bases). Germline V gene data show CDR1 as MNHEY and CDR2 as SMNVEV (reference sequence). There are 16 residues in the CDR3. Trimming left V 0 bases short and J 3 bases short, with 12 bases between. CDR3 DNA sequence: TGTGCCAGCAGTTTATCATTCCAGCGGAGCTACAATGAGCAGTTCTTC. Translation gives CASSLSFQRSYNEQFF.

This chain uses TRBV7-3 with TRBJ2-3, with 12 bases aligning to TRBD2. The junction had 0 bases not matched to a gene; V was cut back by 0 bases and J by 5 bases. The CDR3 sequence is 15 residues long. Per the germline V gene, CDR1 is SGHTA and CDR2 is FQGTGA. In DNA, the CDR3 is TGTGCCAGCAGCTTAACGGGACTAGCGGGAGATACGCAGTATTTT. Protein product: CASSLTGLAGDTQYF.

By proportion, this clone is medium-sized. The chain carries TRBV18 and TRBJ2-7; D uncertain. The V end lost 2 bases, the J end lost 2 bases, and 10 bases lay between the germline ends. Germline-derived CDR1 and CDR2 are KGHSH and LQKENI. The CDR3 covers 14 residues. DNA for the CDR3: TGTGCCAGCTCACCAGCGGCACAGACCTACGAGCAGTACTTC. It encodes CASSPAAQTYEQYF.

This clone was picked up a small number of times. The chain employs TRBV12-3 or TRBV12-4 and TRBJ2-1; the D gene is possibly TRBD2 (6 bases). V lost 5 bases to trimming and J lost 1 base, with 9 bases between them. This CDR3 contains 14 residues. The CDR3 coding sequence is TGTGCCAGCAGTCATGGGACTTCCTACAATGAGCAGTTCTTC. This encodes CASSHGTSYNEQFF.

The chain has TRBV30 and TRBJ2-7; D is undetermined. The CDR3 extends over 11 amino acids. The germline V gene encodes CDR1 GTSNPN and CDR2 SVGIG (reference sequence). Trimming cost V 2 bases and J 3 bases, with 5 bases left between them. This CDR3 is CAWSPLYEQYF. The CDR3 bases are TGTGCCTGGAGTCCCCTCTACGAGCAGTACTTC.

V usage is TRBV14 and J usage is TRBJ2-7, with 8 positions matching TRBD2. The CDR3 extends over 17 amino acids. V trimming: 2 bases; J trimming: 0 bases; junction bases outside the gene matches: 9. From germline, CDR1 is SGHDN and CDR2 FVKESK. This CDR3 reads CASSQRPGGPDSYEQYF. CDR3 nucleotides: TGTGCCAGCAGCCAAAGGCCGGGAGGGCCAGACTCCTACGAGCAGTACTTC. The whole variable domain, remainder taken from reference TRBV14 and TRBJ2-7, is EAGVTQFPSHSVIEKGQTVTLRCDPISGHDNLYWYRRVMGKEIKFLLHFVKESKQDESGMPNNRFLAERTGGTYSTLKVQPAELEDSGVYFCASSQRPGGPDSYEQYFGPGTRLTVT.

This clone was counted between two and nine times. The chain joins TRBV15 to TRBJ2-7; possibly TRBD1 for D (6 bases). CDR1 LNHNV and CDR2 YYDKDF come from the germline V gene (reference sequence). The CDR3 covers 17 residues. V lost 0 bases and J 2 bases, leaving 17 bases between the germline ends. The CDR3 bases are TGTGCCACCAGCAGAGATTCCCCCGCAGGGGTGGCCTACGAGCAGTACTTC. Amino acids: CATSRDSPAGVAYEQYF. The variable domain in full, with the rest retrieved from reference TRBV15 and TRBJ2-7, is DAMVIQNPRYQVTQFGKPVTLSCSQTLNHNVMYWYQQKSSQAPKLLFHYYDKDFNNEADTPDNFQSRRPNTSFCFLDIRSPGLGDTAMYLCATSRDSPAGVAYEQYFGPGTRLTVT.

This clone was seen more than once but under ten times. The chain combines TRBV20-1 with TRBJ1-2, with 7 bases identical to TRBD1. Germline V CDR1 and CDR2: DFQATT, SNEGSKA (reference sequence). Trimming removed 6 bases from V and 8 bases from J; junction bases left unmatched: 9. This CDR3 contains 12 residues. The CDR3 nucleotides are TGCAGTGCCGCAGGGGGGGAAAGGGGCTACACCTTC. It translates to CSAAGGERGYTF.

This chain links TRBV20-1 with TRBJ2-4; tentatively, D is TRBD2 (5 bases). The V gene lost 5 bases and the J gene lost 0 bases, with 14 bases spanning the gap. The germline gives CDR1 DFQATT, CDR2 SNEGSKA (reference sequence). CDR3 length: 15 amino acids. The DNA for the CDR3 is TGCAGTGCTCACTCCCGTCGGGGAGCCAAAAACATTCAGTACTTC. Translating it yields CSAHSRRGAKNIQYF.

A word on this clone: The junction shows a germline mismatch at one end, possibly a read error. The chain joins TRBV13 to TRBJ2-7, with 7 bases fitting TRBD1. CDR3 length: 12 amino acids. CDR1 and CDR2 from the germline V gene are PRHDT and FYEKMQ (reference sequence). CDR3 nucleotide sequence: TGTGCCAGCCGACAGGGATCCTACGAGCAGCACTTC. This translates into CASRQGSYEQHF.

This clone was seen only a few times. A much larger clone differs by one base, so this may be a read error. Given the absence of the conserved phenylalanine or tryptophan at the CDR3 end, a read error is likely. The CDR3 reads CSSSLRAAGASGQYS. For the CDR3, the DNA is TGTTCCAGCAGTTTAAGGGCGGCAGGGGCCTCCGGGCAGTACTCC. The genes are TRBV28 and TRBJ2-7, with D perhaps TRBD1 (6 bases). The CDR3 consists of 15 residues. The germline V gene encodes CDR1 MDHEN and CDR2 SYDVKM.

The genes are TRBV3-1 and TRBJ2-5; weak D call: TRBD1 (6 bases). Germline lookup yields CDR1 LGHDT and CDR2 YNNKEL (reference sequence). Deletions cut 6 bases from V and 10 bases from J, with 27 bases between. The CDR3 totals 16 residues. CDR3 region: CASRHWSRGERGIQYF. The CDR3 coding sequence is TGTGCCAGCAGACACTGGAGCAGGGGAGAACGAGGGATCCAGTACTTC.

J is TRBJ1-1 and V is TRBV28, with D perhaps matching TRBD1 (6 bases). V lost 2 bases and J 5 bases, leaving 12 bases between the germline ends. Germline values: CDR1 MDHEN, CDR2 SYDVKM. The CDR3 is made up of 14 amino acids. Here the CDR3 DNA reads TGTGCCAGCAGTTTAGGGACACGTGAGACTGAAGCTTTCTTT. Its protein product is CASSLGTRETEAFF.

This chain joins TRBV28 and TRBJ2-7; D may be TRBD1 (6 bases). Germline V gene lookup returns CDR1 MDHEN and CDR2 SYDVKM. Deletions cut 10 bases from V and 5 bases from J, with 21 bases between. The CDR3 sequence is 14 residues long. CDR3 residues: CATCYRAGLNEQYF. As DNA, the CDR3 is TGTGCCACCTGTTACAGGGCCGGTCTGAACGAGCAGTACTTC.

A few counts support this clone. The chain couples TRBV20-1 to TRBJ2-7, with D possibly TRBD1 on 5 matching bases. The CDR3 runs to 12 residues. The germline CDR1 and CDR2 sequences are DFQATT and SNEGSKA (reference sequence). V shed 8 bases and J shed 3 bases, with 14 bases lying between them. CDR3 in DNA: TGCAGTAAAACGGACATTAGCTACGAGCAGTACTTC. Protein sequence: CSKTDISYEQYF.

Ten or more counts support this clone. The V and J genes are TRBV5-5 and TRBJ1-1; weak D call: TRBD1 (5 bases). The germline V gene has CDR1 SGHKS and CDR2 YYEKEE (reference sequence). V was trimmed by 2 bases and J by 0 bases, leaving 14 bases between them. The CDR3 loop spans 16 amino acids. The CDR3 nucleotides are TGTGCCAGCAGCTTCATCCCTCAGGGCATGAACACTGAAGCTTTCTTT. Its translation: CASSFIPQGMNTEAFF. Filled out from reference TRBV5-5 and TRBJ1-1, the complete variable domain reads DAGVTQSPTHLIKTRGQQVTLRCSPISGHKSVSWYQQVLGQGPQFIFQYYEKEERGRGNFPDRFSARQFPNYSSELNVNALLLGDSALYLCASSFIPQGMNTEAFFGQGTRLTVV.

With respect to this clone: Lacking the conserved final phenylalanine or tryptophan, this CDR3 likely reflects a read error. The chain links TRBV3-1 to TRBJ2-3; a possible D gene is TRBD2 (6 bases). Trimming stripped 2 bases from V and 4 bases from J, with 13 bases between. Germline V CDR1 and CDR2: LGHDT, YNNKEL (reference sequence). There are 15 residues in the CDR3. This chain's CDR3 is CASSQLSGVSDTQYS. CDR3 in DNA: TGTGCCAGCAGCCAACTATCGGGAGTGTCAGATACGCAGTATTCT.

At least ten counts were recorded for this clone. The genes are TRBV7-8 and TRBJ1-5; TRBD1 might be the D (6 bases). Trimming cost V 1 base and J 4 bases, with 11 bases left between them. CDR3 length: 15 residues. CDR1 and CDR2 from the germline V gene are SGHVS and FQNEAQ. Here the CDR3 DNA reads TGTGCCAGCAGCTTAGAGTGGGGGCGTAATCAGCCCCAGCATTTT. Residues: CASSLEWGRNQPQHF.